This T cell receptor (beta chain) was observed in a study of T cells in localized non-small cell lung cancer. V was clipped by 11 bases and J by 2 bases; unmatched bases: 6. The CDR3 contains 12 residues. Per the germline V gene, CDR1 is MNHEY and CDR2 is SVGAGI. This clone was observed a single time. Its target is not known. Data came from immunoSEQ multiplex PCR; TCRdb stores just in-frame clones and leaves some out. The table lists 43,000 or so clones, around 90% of them singletons. Findings and limits, study-wide: The study found T cell clonality highest in uninvolved adjacent lung, above tumor. There were a median roughly 60 of the top 100 tumor clones appearing in adjacent lung. Heterogeneity stays possible, as sequencing covered only one tumor region.

The specimen was PBMCs, collected before any cancer treatment. This receptor was obtained from a woman aged 40-69 years with stage II lung adenocarcinoma. V gene TRBV6-5 combines with J gene TRBJ2-7, with 7 bases matching TRBD1. The CDR3 DNA follows: TGTGCCTGTACGGGACAGACCTACGAGCAGTACTTC. It encodes CACTGQTYEQYF.